What follows are 10 T cell receptor beta chains derived from one specimen sequenced in a study of T-cell memory formation after mild COVID-19. One entry per CDR3 protein results from TCRdb running MiXCR on the 5' RACE reads. Found here are hundreds of thousands of distinct CDR3 sequences, 20% of them singletons; the top ten hold approximately 8.1%. Sequenced input: PBMCs or a T cell subset sorted from them (not recorded which). The receptors shown here come from an adult woman who had mild COVID-19 (a few samples of this study predate the infection). Cell type and time point are not known.

This clonotype came up a few times. The V gene is TRBV5-1, the J gene TRBJ2-1; D not resolved. The CDR3 spans 13 residues. Germline V lookup: CDR1 SGHRS, CDR2 YFSETQ. Trimming took 4 bases from V and 5 from J, leaving 10 bases between them. The CDR3 DNA reads as TGCGCCAGCAGCATCTCCGGTGACAATGAGCAGTTCTTC. Its protein product is CASSISGDNEQFF.

The chain has TRBV30 and TRBJ2-1, with D possibly being TRBD2 (7 bases). Trimming stripped 1 base from V and 6 bases from J, with 13 bases between. The length of the CDR3 is 14 residues. Germline values: CDR1 GTSNPN, CDR2 SVGIG (reference sequence). DNA for the CDR3: TGTGCCTGGAGTGGGGGGGGCCGTCTCAATGAGCAGTTCTTC. As protein: CAWSGGGRLNEQFF.

Only a few counts were recorded for this clonotype. The chain recombines TRBV5-5 with TRBJ2-2; D is unclear. With 2 bases removed from V and 4 bases from J, the gap between germline ends came to 9 bases. This CDR3 region has 14 residues. In germline, CDR1 is SGHKS, CDR2 YYEKEE (reference sequence). The CDR3 is CASSLPTTTGELFF. In DNA, the CDR3 is TGTGCCAGCAGCTTACCTACCACCACCGGGGAGCTGTTTTTT.

This clonotype was seen repeatedly, ten times or more. The chain recombines TRBV5-1 with TRBJ2-1; TRBD2 agrees at 12 bases. With V trimmed by 4 bases and J by 7 bases, 12 bases remained unmatched. The CDR3 is 17 amino acids. In germline, CDR1 is SGHRS, CDR2 YFSETQ. The CDR3 DNA follows: TGCGCCAGCAGCCCGTCCCCCCTAGCGGGGGGGCGGAATGAGCAGTTCTTC. Its translation: CASSPSPLAGGRNEQFF. The full variable domain, completed using reference TRBV5-1 and TRBJ2-1, is KAGVTQTPRYLIKTRGQQVTLSCSPISGHRSVSWYQQTPGQGLQFLFEYFSETQRNKGNFPGRFSGRQFSNSRSEMNVSTLELGDSALYLCASSPSPLAGGRNEQFFGPGTRLTVL.

This rearrangement joins TRBV29-1 to TRBJ2-1; 16 nucleotides line up with TRBD2. The CDR3 spans 19 residues. CDR1 and CDR2 from the germline V gene are SQVTM and ANQGSEA. J lost 8 bases, V lost 3 bases, and 16 bases had no gene match. The CDR3 nucleotides read TGCAGCGTTGACGTCCCGGGACTAGCGGGGGGGCGCGGGTTTGATGAGCAGTTCTTC. Translation gives CSVDVPGLAGGRGFDEQFF.

The V gene is TRBV28, the J gene TRBJ2-7; D is ambiguous. The CDR3 contains 13 residues. Trimming took 4 bases from V and 6 from J, leaving 13 bases between them. Per the germline V gene, CDR1 is MDHEN and CDR2 is SYDVKM. The DNA of the CDR3 is TGTGCCAGCAGTTCCGACTGGGGTGGCGAGCAGTACTTC. This encodes CASSSDWGGEQYF.

This clonotype was seen only a few times. J is TRBJ1-2 and V is TRBV3-1; 9 bases align to TRBD1. The CDR3 extends over 15 amino acids. The J segment lost 4 bases and the V segment lost 4 bases, leaving 7 bases of the junction unmatched. Germline CDR1 and CDR2: LGHDT and YNNKEL (reference sequence). The CDR3 sequence is CASSPAGQGIYGYTF. The CDR3 region has the DNA TGTGCCAGCAGCCCAGCAGGACAGGGGATCTATGGCTACACCTTC.

In this sample, this clonotype turned up a few times. The chain recombines TRBV14 with TRBJ2-7; D might be TRBD1 or TRBD2, each matching 5 bases. The CDR3 has 16 amino acids. Deletions cut 1 base from V and 6 bases from J, with 19 bases between. Per germline, CDR1 SGHDN and CDR2 FVKESK. The CDR3: CASSQVGTLVGFEQYF. CDR3 DNA sequence: TGTGCCAGCAGCCAAGTCGGGACCCTGGTGGGATTCGAGCAGTACTTC.

This clonotype came up a few times. V usage is TRBV9 and J usage is TRBJ1-1, with D tentatively TRBD1 (6 bases). The V and J ends lost 3 bases and 11 bases respectively, with 23 bases between them. The CDR3 is 15 residues long. Germline V gene sequence: CDR1 SGDLS, CDR2 YYNGEE. This CDR3 reads CASSANPLGGRRAFF. CDR3 DNA sequence: TGTGCCAGCAGCGCGAACCCCCTCGGGGGGCGCAGGGCTTTCTTT.

A few counts support this clonotype. The CDR3 DNA is TGTGCCTGGAGTGCAATGCGCTACAATGAGCAGTTCTTC. The encoded protein is CAWSAMRYNEQFF. The rearrangement uses TRBV30 and TRBJ2-1, with D uncertain. Germline values: CDR1 GTSNPN, CDR2 SVGIG (reference sequence). The CDR3 sequence is 13 residues long. Trimming shortened V by 1 base and J by 3 bases, and 7 bases separated the two germline ends.